The following is a TCR beta chain sequence with its context. TCRdb's copy holds only in-frame clones and misses some; the assay was immunoSEQ multiplex PCR. The sample lists around 310,000 clones; roughly 89% were seen once. The sample belongs to a study of blood T cell repertoires in COVID-19. At the level of the study: T cells, B-cell-depleted T cells, or PBMCs supplied cDNA or gDNA.

J gave up 5 bases and V 3 bases, and 12 bases lay outside the gene matches. This CDR3 is 17 amino acids long. In germline, CDR1 is SEHNR, CDR2 FQNEAQ (reference sequence). This clonotype was sampled from a woman aged 40 to 50 with COVID-19, enrolled during active disease. The sequenced sample was peripheral blood. This sequence joins TRBV7-9 and TRBJ1-2; TRBD1 aligns across 10 bases. The CDR3 loop is CASSFHGDRGPGYGYTF. The CDR3 region has the DNA TGTGCCAGCAGCTTCCATGGTGACAGGGGGCCTGGGTATGGCTACACCTTC.